The entry below gives a single T cell receptor (beta chain) sequence along with its context. The V segment lost 3 bases and the J segment 2 bases; nucleotides outside the gene matches: 5. The CDR3 consists of 18 residues. Germline lookup yields CDR1 KGHDR and CDR2 SFDVKD. Per the original methods: The assay estimated nucleated cells by amplifying reference gene primers. TCRdb's table, derived via immunoSEQ multiplex PCR, lists solely in-frame clones and lacks some. Clone size and V and J calls were adopted from that table, with D and trimming inferred from the DNA. Of some 97,000 clones in the sample, 70% to 90% are singletons; the top ten hold around 6.9%. This sample was included in a study of blood T cell repertoires in COVID-19. Study in general: Researchers got acute and convalescent COVID-19 samples from the United States, Italy and Spain. PBMCs, B-cell-depleted T cells, or T cells provided the cDNA or gDNA that made up the material.

The receptor's source is a woman in her sixties or seventies with acute or convalescent COVID-19. This chain joins TRBV24-1 and TRBJ2-3; 15 bases line up with TRBD2. Sequenced material: peripheral blood. In nucleotides, the CDR3 is TGTGCCACCAGTGATCCCGGGACTAGCGGGAGGCCCACAGATACGCAGTATTTT. Protein: CATSDPGTSGRPTDTQYF.